This T cell receptor beta chain was observed in a study of T cells in women clearing cervical HPV infection. Study-wide background: Blood came at first lesion visit for cases, post-clearance for controls. Only a few women had HLA typing results available.

On this clone: Read sequence stops 3 residues before the CDR3 end, and the germline J gene provides the missing end.

Produced via immunoSEQ multiplex PCR; TCRdb's table is partial and in-frame only. The table for this sample gives approximately 21,000 clones. This CDR3 region has 16 residues. In germline, CDR1 is SNHLY, CDR2 FYNNEI. Trimming took off 6 bases at V and 0 bases at J, with 15 bases between the two ends. Sample: blood buffy coat. The chain is built from TRBV2 and TRBJ2-4; a weak D match, TRBD1 (5 bases). The receptor was isolated from a woman aged 18 to 75 with a cervical HPV16 infection that either progressed to CIN3+ or cleared (not recorded which). Partial CDR3 DNA: TGTGCCAGCAGCGGAGACAGATTTATAGCCAAAAACATT. Encoded protein: CASSGDRFIAKNI. The entire CDR3 protein reads CASSGDRFIAKNIQYF.